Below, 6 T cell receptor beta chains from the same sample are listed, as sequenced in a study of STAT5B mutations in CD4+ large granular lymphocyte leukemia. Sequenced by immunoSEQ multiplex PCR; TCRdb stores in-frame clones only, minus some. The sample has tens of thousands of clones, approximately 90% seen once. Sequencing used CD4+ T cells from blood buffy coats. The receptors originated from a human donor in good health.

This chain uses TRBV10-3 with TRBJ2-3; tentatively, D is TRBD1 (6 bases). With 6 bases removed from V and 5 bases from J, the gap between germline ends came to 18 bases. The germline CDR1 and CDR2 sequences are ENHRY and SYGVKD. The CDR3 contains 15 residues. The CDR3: CAISATDSDLDTQYF. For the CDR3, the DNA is TGTGCCATCAGCGCAACGGACAGTGATTTAGATACGCAGTATTTT.

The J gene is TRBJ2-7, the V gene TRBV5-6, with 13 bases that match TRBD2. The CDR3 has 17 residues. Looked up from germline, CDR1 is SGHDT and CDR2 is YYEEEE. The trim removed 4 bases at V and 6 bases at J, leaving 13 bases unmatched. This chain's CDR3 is CASSAGLAGSSLSEQYF. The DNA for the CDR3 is TGTGCCAGCAGCGCGGGACTAGCGGGGAGTTCACTTTCCGAGCAGTACTTC. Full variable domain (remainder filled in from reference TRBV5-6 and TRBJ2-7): DAGVTQSPTHLIKTRGQQVTLRCSPKSGHDTVSWYQQALGQGPQFIFQYYEEEERQRGNFPDRFSGHQFPNYSSELNVNALLLGDSALYLCASSAGLAGSSLSEQYFGPGTRLTVT.

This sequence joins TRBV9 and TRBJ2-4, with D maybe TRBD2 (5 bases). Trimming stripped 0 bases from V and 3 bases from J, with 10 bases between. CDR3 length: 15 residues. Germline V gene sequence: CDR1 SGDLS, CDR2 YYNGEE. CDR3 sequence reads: CASSVAGSDKNIQYF. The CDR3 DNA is TGTGCCAGCAGCGTAGCTGGGAGTGACAAAAACATTCAGTACTTC.

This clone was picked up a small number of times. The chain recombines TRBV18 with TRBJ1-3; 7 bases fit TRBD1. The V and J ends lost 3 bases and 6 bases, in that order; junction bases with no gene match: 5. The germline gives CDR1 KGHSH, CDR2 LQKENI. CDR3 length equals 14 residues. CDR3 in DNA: TGTGCCAGCTCACCGCCGGGACAGCAAAACACCATATATTTT. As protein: CASSPPGQQNTIYF. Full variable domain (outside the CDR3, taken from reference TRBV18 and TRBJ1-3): NAGVMQNPRHLVRRRGQEARLRCSPMKGHSHVYWYRQLPEEGLKFMVYLQKENIIDESGMPKERFSAEFPKEGPSILRIQQVVRGDSAAYFCASSPPGQQNTIYFGEGSWLTVV.

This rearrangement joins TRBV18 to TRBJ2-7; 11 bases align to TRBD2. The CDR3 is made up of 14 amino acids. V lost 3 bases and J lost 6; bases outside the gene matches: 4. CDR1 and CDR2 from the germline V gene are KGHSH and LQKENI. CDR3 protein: CASSPLAGGREQYF. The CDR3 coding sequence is TGTGCCAGCTCACCGCTAGCGGGAGGCCGCGAGCAGTACTTC.

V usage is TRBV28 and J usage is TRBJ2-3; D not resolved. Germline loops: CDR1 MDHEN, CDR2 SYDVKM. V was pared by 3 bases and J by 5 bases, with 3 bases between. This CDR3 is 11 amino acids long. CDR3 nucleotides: TGTGCCAGCAGTTTCGGAGATACGCAGTATTTT. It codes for CASSFGDTQYF. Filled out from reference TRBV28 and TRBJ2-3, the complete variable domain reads DVKVTQSSRYLVKRTGEKVFLECVQDMDHENMFWYRQDPGLGLRLIYFSYDVKMKEKGDIPEGYSVSREKKERFSLILESASTNQTSMYLCASSFGDTQYFGPGTRLTVL.